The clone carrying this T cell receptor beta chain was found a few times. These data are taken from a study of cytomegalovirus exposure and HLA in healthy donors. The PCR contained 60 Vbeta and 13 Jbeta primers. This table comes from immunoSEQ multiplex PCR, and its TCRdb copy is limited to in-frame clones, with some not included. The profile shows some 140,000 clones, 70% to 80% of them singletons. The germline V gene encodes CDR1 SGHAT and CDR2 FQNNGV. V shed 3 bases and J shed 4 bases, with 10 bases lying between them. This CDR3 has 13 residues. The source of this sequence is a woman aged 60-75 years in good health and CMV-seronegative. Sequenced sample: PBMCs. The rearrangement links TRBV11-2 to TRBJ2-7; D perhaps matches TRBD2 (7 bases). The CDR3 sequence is CASSLGRGYEQYF. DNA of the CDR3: TGTGCCAGCAGCTTGGGGAGGGGGTACGAGCAGTACTTC. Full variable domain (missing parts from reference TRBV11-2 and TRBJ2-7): EAGVAQSPRYKIIEKRQSVAFWCNPISGHATLYWYQQILGQGPKLLIQFQNNGVVDDSQLPKDRFSAERLKGVDSTLKIQPAKLEDSAVYLCASSLGRGYEQYFGPGTRLTVT.